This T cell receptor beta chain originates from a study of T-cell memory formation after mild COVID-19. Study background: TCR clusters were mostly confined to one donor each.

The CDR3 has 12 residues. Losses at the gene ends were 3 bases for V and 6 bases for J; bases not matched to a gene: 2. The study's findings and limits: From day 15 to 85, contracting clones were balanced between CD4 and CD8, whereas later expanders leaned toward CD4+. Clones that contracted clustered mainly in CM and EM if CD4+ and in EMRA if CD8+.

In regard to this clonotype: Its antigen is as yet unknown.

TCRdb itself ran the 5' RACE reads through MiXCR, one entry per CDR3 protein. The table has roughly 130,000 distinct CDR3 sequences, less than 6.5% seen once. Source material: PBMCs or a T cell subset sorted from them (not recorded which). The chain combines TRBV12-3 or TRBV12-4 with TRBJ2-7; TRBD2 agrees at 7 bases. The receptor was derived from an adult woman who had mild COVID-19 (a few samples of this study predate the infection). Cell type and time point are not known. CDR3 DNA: TGTGCCAGCAGTTTGCGGGGGTGCGAGCAGTACTTC. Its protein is CASSLRGCEQYF.